This T cell receptor (beta chain) was sequenced during a study of T cell responses to AZD1222 COVID-19 vaccine. Study-wide points: Reportedly, nearly half of unique spike TCRs recognized epitopes outside B.1.351/B.1.1.7 mutations.

CDR3 length: 15 residues. Trimming took 1 base from V and 2 from J, leaving 12 bases between them. CDR1 is MNHEY and CDR2 is SMNVEV in the germline V gene (reference sequence). For this clone: The target antigen is unknown.

Assay: immunoSEQ multiplex PCR; the TCRdb copy retains only in-frame clones and omits some. Of under 150,000 clones in the sample, around 93% are singletons; the top ten hold roughly 2.8%. The specimen was peripheral blood, collected on day 0 of AZD1222 vaccination. The sequence was obtained from an adult in good health. The chain uses TRBV27 and TRBJ2-7; D is perhaps TRBD1 (6 bases). In DNA form, the CDR3 reads TGTGCCAGCAGTTTATGGTCCCGGACAGCCTACGAGCAGTACTTC. Residues: CASSLWSRTAYEQYF.